A single sample gave rise to the 24 T cell receptor beta chains below, sequenced in a study of T cell responses to AZD1222 COVID-19 vaccine. Method: immunoSEQ multiplex PCR; TCRdb's copy keeps in-frame clones and lacks some. The table has roughly 150,000 clones, about nine tenths seen once. Sequenced material: peripheral blood, taken 28 days after the second AZD1222 dose. These receptors were taken from an adult who received the AZD1222 COVID-19 vaccine.

The rearrangement links TRBV19 to TRBJ1-2; D gene ambiguous. The V end was cut by 2 bases, the J end by 6 bases, with 13 bases between. Germline V gene lookup returns CDR1 LNHDA and CDR2 SQIVND (reference sequence). This CDR3 is 14 amino acids long. This CDR3 is CASSIREWTNGYTF. DNA of the CDR3: TGTGCCAGTAGTATAAGGGAGTGGACTAATGGCTACACCTTC.

The rearrangement uses TRBV12-5 and TRBJ2-3; the D call may be TRBD1 or TRBD2 (5 bases each). V was trimmed by 6 bases and J by 2 bases, leaving 24 bases between them. The CDR3 spans 18 residues. Germline CDR1 and CDR2: LGHNT and FRNRAP. The CDR3 region is CASGSSRDGASYTDTQYF. The CDR3 region has the DNA TGTGCTAGTGGCTCCTCCCGGGACGGGGCATCCTACACAGATACGCAGTATTTT.

The chain carries TRBV5-1 and TRBJ2-1; TRBD2 matches 7 bases. J gave up 8 bases and V 0 bases, and 5 bases lay outside the gene matches. CDR3 length: 14 amino acids. Germline CDR1 reads SGHRS; CDR2 reads YFSETQ. The CDR3 DNA reads as TGCGCCAGCAGCTTGGGGCTAGCGGTCGATGAGCAGTTCTTC. Its protein product is CASSLGLAVDEQFF.

This chain joins TRBV30 and TRBJ1-1; D gene ambiguous. The V end lost 2 bases, the J end lost 1 base, and 5 bases lay between the germline ends. The CDR3 has 12 residues. Looked up from germline, CDR1 is GTSNPN and CDR2 is SVGIG (reference sequence). The CDR3: CAWSLKNTEAFF. The CDR3 DNA reads TGTGCCTGGAGTCTCAAGAACACTGAAGCTTTCTTT.

The V gene is TRBV10-3, the J gene TRBJ1-4; D might be TRBD1 (6 bases). The ends were cut back, 7 bases at V and 5 bases at J, with 20 bases in the middle. The germline V gene has CDR1 ENHRY and CDR2 SYGVKD. This CDR3 comprises 16 residues. CDR3 in amino acids: CAIIPRPQGPNEKLFF. Written as DNA, the CDR3 is TGTGCCATCATCCCGCGCCCCCAGGGGCCGAATGAAAAACTGTTTTTT.

The chain links TRBV12-5 to TRBJ2-5; 10 nucleotides line up with TRBD1. Trimming cost V 6 bases and J 5 bases; bases outside gene matches: 3. Germline CDR1 is LGHNT and CDR2 is FRNRAP. The CDR3 length is 13 residues. DNA for the CDR3: TGTGCTAGTGGACCGGGACAGGGGGAGACCCAGTACTTC. It yields the protein CASGPGQGETQYF.

The chain links TRBV29-1 to TRBJ2-1; weak D call: TRBD1 (5 bases). The CDR3 extends over 12 amino acids. V lost 3 bases, J lost 3 bases, and 6 bases lay in between. Per the germline V gene, CDR1 is SQVTM and CDR2 is ANQGSEA. Here the CDR3 DNA reads TGCAGCGTTGATGACAGCTACAATGAGCAGTTCTTC. Protein product: CSVDDSYNEQFF.

This chain's CDR3 is CASSLRDGSGSEAFF. CDR3 coding DNA: TGTGCCAGCAGCTTAAGGGACGGGTCAGGGTCGGAAGCTTTCTTT. The V and J genes are TRBV7-3 and TRBJ1-1, with TRBD1 as a possible D gene (5 bases). CDR3 length: 15 amino acids. CDR1 is SGHTA and CDR2 is FQGTGA in the germline V gene. V was shortened by 1 base and J by 8 bases, with 17 bases between the two germline ends.

The CDR3 DNA reads TGTGCCAGCAGGTCTTACGGGACGGGCACCGGGGAGCTGTTTTTT. Amino acids: CASRSYGTGTGELFF. The chain recombines TRBV25-1 with TRBJ2-2, with D possibly called TRBD1 or TRBD2 (5 bases each). The ends were cut back, 6 bases at V and 4 bases at J, with 15 bases in the middle. The length of the CDR3 is 15 residues. Germline V CDR1 and CDR2: MGHDK, SYGVNS.

This sequence joins TRBV7-9 and TRBJ2-5, with D possibly TRBD2 on 6 matching bases. Germline values: CDR1 SEHNR, CDR2 FQNEAQ (reference sequence). The CDR3 sequence is 18 residues long. V dropped 0 bases and J dropped 4 bases, with 21 bases sitting between them. The CDR3 sequence: CASSLAIRVAARGETQYF. The CDR3 nucleotides are TGTGCCAGCAGCTTAGCGATCAGGGTAGCGGCGAGGGGAGAGACCCAGTACTTC.

The chain carries TRBV6-5 and TRBJ1-1, with D perhaps matching TRBD1 (6 bases). This CDR3 contains 13 residues. The V gene's germline CDR1 is MNHEY and CDR2 SVGAGI. V shed 9 bases and J shed 1 base, with 12 bases lying between them. The CDR3 sequence: CASSGAQNTEAFF. CDR3 in DNA: TGTGCCAGTTCAGGGGCCCAGAACACTGAAGCTTTCTTT.

V usage is TRBV14 and J usage is TRBJ1-4, with D perhaps TRBD1 (5 bases). There are 13 residues in the CDR3. Per germline, CDR1 SGHDN and CDR2 FVKESK. Trimming removed 4 bases from V and 7 bases from J, with 10 bases in between. The CDR3 loop reads CASSRGTLEKLFF. For the CDR3, the DNA is TGTGCCAGCAGCCGCGGGACCCTTGAAAAACTGTTTTTT.

The chain employs TRBV7-9 and TRBJ2-5; D is unresolved. The V gene lost 1 base and the J gene lost 7 bases, with 10 bases spanning the gap. Germline-derived CDR1 and CDR2 are SEHNR and FQNEAQ (reference sequence). This CDR3 is built from 13 residues. CDR3 residues: CASSLGSWGTQYF. DNA of the CDR3: TGTGCCAGCAGCTTAGGTTCCTGGGGGACCCAGTACTTC.

The genes are TRBV6-2 or TRBV6-3 and TRBJ2-5; D uncertain. Per germline, CDR1 MNHEY and CDR2 SVGEGT. Trimming left V 2 bases short and J 1 base short, with 2 bases between. The CDR3 loop spans 12 amino acids. CDR3 amino acids: CASSYVQETQYF. CDR3 bases: TGTGCCAGCAGTTACGTCCAAGAGACCCAGTACTTC.

V usage is TRBV29-1 and J usage is TRBJ2-1; 9 nucleotides agree with TRBD1. The CDR3 contains 15 residues. Germline V gene data show CDR1 as SQVTM and CDR2 as ANQGSEA. Trimming took 3 bases from V and 5 from J; bases not matched to a gene: 8. In DNA form, the CDR3 reads TGCAGCGTTGAGAGGCGGGACAGGGTGAACAATGAGCAGTTCTTC. It codes for CSVERRDRVNNEQFF.

This chain links TRBV7-9 with TRBJ2-7; D may be TRBD1 or TRBD2 (5 bases each). Trimming stripped 5 bases from V and 0 bases from J, with 11 bases between. The germline V gene encodes CDR1 SEHNR and CDR2 FQNEAQ (reference sequence). The CDR3 is 14 residues long. CDR3 sequence: CASSRDANSYEQYF. The CDR3 nucleotides are TGTGCCAGCAGCCGGGACGCAAACTCCTACGAGCAGTACTTC.

The V and J genes are TRBV15 and TRBJ2-3; TRBD2 agrees at 12 bases. This CDR3 is 16 amino acids long. The V and J ends lost 4 bases and 8 bases, in that order; junction bases with no gene match: 10. Germline values: CDR1 LNHNV, CDR2 YYDKDF (reference sequence). CDR3 loop: CATSNRLAGDGVTQYF. The DNA of the CDR3 is TGTGCCACCAGCAACCGACTAGCGGGAGATGGGGTTACGCAGTATTTT.

V is TRBV29-1 and J is TRBJ2-3; D unresolved. V gave up 5 bases and J gave up 1 base, with 7 bases separating them. The germline V gene encodes CDR1 SQVTM and CDR2 ANQGSEA. The CDR3 is 12 residues long. CDR3 sequence reads: CSVHEGTDTQYF. As DNA, the CDR3 is TGCAGCGTTCACGAGGGCACAGATACGCAGTATTTT.

This chain joins TRBV5-1 and TRBJ1-2, with 10 positions matching TRBD1. This CDR3 has 15 amino acids. V lost 0 bases and J lost 4; bases outside the gene matches: 3. CDR1 SGHRS and CDR2 YFSETQ come from the germline V gene. CDR3 in amino acids: CASSLGDRGTYGYTF. CDR3 nucleotides: TGCGCCAGCAGCTTGGGGGACAGGGGAACCTATGGCTACACCTTC.

The rearrangement uses TRBV5-1 and TRBJ2-3, with 11 bases matching TRBD2. CDR3 length equals 14 residues. Germline loops: CDR1 SGHRS, CDR2 YFSETQ. The trim removed 2 bases at V and 6 bases at J, leaving 2 bases unmatched. CDR3: CASSLTSGGDTQYF. CDR3 DNA sequence: TGCGCCAGCAGCTTAACTAGCGGGGGTGATACGCAGTATTTT.

CDR3 protein: CASSERLALANTGELFF. The CDR3 DNA reads TGTGCCAGCAGTGAAAGGTTGGCACTGGCGAACACCGGGGAGCTGTTTTTT. This chain joins TRBV2 and TRBJ2-2; no firm D call. This CDR3 contains 17 residues. Germline V CDR1 and CDR2: SNHLY, FYNNEI. V gave up 2 bases and J gave up 0 bases, with 13 bases separating them. Together with reference TRBV2 and TRBJ2-2, the CDR3 gives the full variable domain: EPEVTQTPSHQVTQMGQEVILRCVPISNHLYFYWYRQILGQKVEFLVSFYNNEISEKSEIFDDQFSVERPDGSNFTLKIRSTKLEDSAMYFCASSERLALANTGELFFGEGSRLTVL.

The V and J genes are TRBV5-1 and TRBJ1-1, with 9 bases lining up with TRBD1. This CDR3 spans 14 amino acids. V lost 4 bases, J lost 3 bases, and 4 bases stayed unmatched. Germline V gene sequence: CDR1 SGHRS, CDR2 YFSETQ. The CDR3 DNA is TGCGCCAGCAGCGTGGACAGGGGTTACACTGAAGCTTTCTTT. Protein sequence: CASSVDRGYTEAFF. The full variable domain, with the rest looked up from reference TRBV5-1 and TRBJ1-1, is KAGVTQTPRYLIKTRGQQVTLSCSPISGHRSVSWYQQTPGQGLQFLFEYFSETQRNKGNFPGRFSGRQFSNSRSEMNVSTLELGDSALYLCASSVDRGYTEAFFGQGTRLTVV.

CDR3 sequence (DNA): TGTGCCAGCAGATTCAGGGGTAGTGAGCAGTACTTC. It codes for CASRFRGSEQYF. The V and J genes are TRBV12-3 or TRBV12-4 and TRBJ2-7; perhaps TRBD1 as D (6 bases). V shed 6 bases and J shed 7 bases, with 13 bases lying between them. This CDR3 region has 12 residues.

This rearrangement joins TRBV15 to TRBJ1-4, with 10 bases that match TRBD1. CDR1 is LNHNV and CDR2 is YYDKDF in the germline V gene (reference sequence). With 4 bases clipped from V and 8 bases from J, the junction kept 4 bases outside the gene matches. The CDR3 contains 14 residues. The CDR3 protein is CATSIRDRGEKLFF. CDR3 bases: TGTGCCACCAGCATCCGGGACAGGGGCGAAAAACTGTTTTTT.